The T cell receptor beta chain under discussion was sequenced for a study of T-cell memory formation after mild COVID-19. Background on the study: Clusters of TCRs were largely donor specific. Whole-study results and caveats: Clones that contracted clustered mainly in CM and EM if CD4+ and in EMRA if CD8+. In second-wave clones peaking day 37, SARS-CoV-2 specificity remained unconfirmed. Memory from before infection featured some responding clones, which suggests cross-reactive memory joined.

One entry per CDR3 protein, called by TCRdb with MiXCR from the 5' RACE reads. The sample holds fewer than 150,000 distinct CDR3 sequences, approximately 6.3% seen once. Germline CDR1 is SQVTM and CDR2 is ANQGSEA. V lost 4 bases and J lost 7, with 9 bases in between. The CDR3 has 11 amino acids. Turning to this clonotype: What it binds is unknown.

Source material: PBMCs or a T cell subset sorted from them (not recorded which). The TCR sequence derives from an adult woman who had mild COVID-19 (a few samples of this study predate the infection). Cell type and time point are not known. V usage is TRBV29-1 and J usage is TRBJ2-3; D gene unclear. The DNA for the CDR3 is TGCAGCGTTGCCCCCGAGTATACGCAGTATTTT. It translates to CSVAPEYTQYF.